This passage covers 2 T cell receptor beta chains from one sample sequenced in a study of response to subunit inactivated influenza vaccine. MiXCR, applied by TCRdb to the RT-PCR reads, yields one record per CDR3 protein. The table lists more than 550,000 distinct CDR3 sequences, about 12% of them singletons, with 10% in the top ten. The sequencing here drew on PBMCs from blood, taken on the day of vaccination. These receptors originate from a man aged 50-59 years who received an inactivated influenza vaccine.

The chain joins TRBV20-1 to TRBJ2-5, with TRBD1 matching over 7 bases. V lost 5 bases to trimming and J lost 3 bases; unmatched junction nucleotides: 3. Germline V gene data show CDR1 as DFQATT and CDR2 as SNEGSKA (reference sequence). The CDR3 contains 12 residues. The CDR3 region is CSASDREETQYF. The CDR3 DNA sequence: TGCAGTGCTTCTGACAGGGAAGAGACCCAGTACTTC.

This chain uses TRBV5-1 with TRBJ2-3; TRBD2 agrees at 9 bases. The J segment lost 2 bases and the V segment lost 0 bases, leaving 4 bases of the junction unmatched. The CDR3 spans 16 residues. Germline-derived CDR1 and CDR2 are SGHRS and YFSETQ. CDR3 nucleotide sequence: TGCGCCAGCAGCTTGGAAGCGGGAGGATACACAGATACGCAGTATTTT. This codes for CASSLEAGGYTDTQYF.